This paragraph reports one TCR beta chain. Antigen: not known. Researchers grouped second doses given at about 4 or about 12 weeks into one pool. Assay: immunoSEQ multiplex PCR; the TCRdb copy retains only in-frame clones and omits some. The sample includes under 150,000 clones, more than 85% of them seen just once. This CDR3 is built from 14 residues. V dropped 2 bases and J dropped 1 base, with 8 bases sitting between them. CDR1 and CDR2 (germline): MNHEY, SVGAGI. The data belong to a study of T cell responses to AZD1222 COVID-19 vaccine. The study's findings and limits: There were repertoire samples only from the period after the peak T cell response. Spike-wide vaccine-associated CD4 TCRs dominated at 160-218 and 743-854.

This chain joins TRBV6-5 and TRBJ1-1; a possible D gene is TRBD1 (5 bases). Material: peripheral blood, obtained 28 days after the second AZD1222 dose. This TCR derives from an adult who received the AZD1222 COVID-19 vaccine. CDR3 DNA: TGTGCCAGCAGTTACAAGGGGCCGAACACTGAAGCTTTCTTT. The encoded protein is CASSYKGPNTEAFF.